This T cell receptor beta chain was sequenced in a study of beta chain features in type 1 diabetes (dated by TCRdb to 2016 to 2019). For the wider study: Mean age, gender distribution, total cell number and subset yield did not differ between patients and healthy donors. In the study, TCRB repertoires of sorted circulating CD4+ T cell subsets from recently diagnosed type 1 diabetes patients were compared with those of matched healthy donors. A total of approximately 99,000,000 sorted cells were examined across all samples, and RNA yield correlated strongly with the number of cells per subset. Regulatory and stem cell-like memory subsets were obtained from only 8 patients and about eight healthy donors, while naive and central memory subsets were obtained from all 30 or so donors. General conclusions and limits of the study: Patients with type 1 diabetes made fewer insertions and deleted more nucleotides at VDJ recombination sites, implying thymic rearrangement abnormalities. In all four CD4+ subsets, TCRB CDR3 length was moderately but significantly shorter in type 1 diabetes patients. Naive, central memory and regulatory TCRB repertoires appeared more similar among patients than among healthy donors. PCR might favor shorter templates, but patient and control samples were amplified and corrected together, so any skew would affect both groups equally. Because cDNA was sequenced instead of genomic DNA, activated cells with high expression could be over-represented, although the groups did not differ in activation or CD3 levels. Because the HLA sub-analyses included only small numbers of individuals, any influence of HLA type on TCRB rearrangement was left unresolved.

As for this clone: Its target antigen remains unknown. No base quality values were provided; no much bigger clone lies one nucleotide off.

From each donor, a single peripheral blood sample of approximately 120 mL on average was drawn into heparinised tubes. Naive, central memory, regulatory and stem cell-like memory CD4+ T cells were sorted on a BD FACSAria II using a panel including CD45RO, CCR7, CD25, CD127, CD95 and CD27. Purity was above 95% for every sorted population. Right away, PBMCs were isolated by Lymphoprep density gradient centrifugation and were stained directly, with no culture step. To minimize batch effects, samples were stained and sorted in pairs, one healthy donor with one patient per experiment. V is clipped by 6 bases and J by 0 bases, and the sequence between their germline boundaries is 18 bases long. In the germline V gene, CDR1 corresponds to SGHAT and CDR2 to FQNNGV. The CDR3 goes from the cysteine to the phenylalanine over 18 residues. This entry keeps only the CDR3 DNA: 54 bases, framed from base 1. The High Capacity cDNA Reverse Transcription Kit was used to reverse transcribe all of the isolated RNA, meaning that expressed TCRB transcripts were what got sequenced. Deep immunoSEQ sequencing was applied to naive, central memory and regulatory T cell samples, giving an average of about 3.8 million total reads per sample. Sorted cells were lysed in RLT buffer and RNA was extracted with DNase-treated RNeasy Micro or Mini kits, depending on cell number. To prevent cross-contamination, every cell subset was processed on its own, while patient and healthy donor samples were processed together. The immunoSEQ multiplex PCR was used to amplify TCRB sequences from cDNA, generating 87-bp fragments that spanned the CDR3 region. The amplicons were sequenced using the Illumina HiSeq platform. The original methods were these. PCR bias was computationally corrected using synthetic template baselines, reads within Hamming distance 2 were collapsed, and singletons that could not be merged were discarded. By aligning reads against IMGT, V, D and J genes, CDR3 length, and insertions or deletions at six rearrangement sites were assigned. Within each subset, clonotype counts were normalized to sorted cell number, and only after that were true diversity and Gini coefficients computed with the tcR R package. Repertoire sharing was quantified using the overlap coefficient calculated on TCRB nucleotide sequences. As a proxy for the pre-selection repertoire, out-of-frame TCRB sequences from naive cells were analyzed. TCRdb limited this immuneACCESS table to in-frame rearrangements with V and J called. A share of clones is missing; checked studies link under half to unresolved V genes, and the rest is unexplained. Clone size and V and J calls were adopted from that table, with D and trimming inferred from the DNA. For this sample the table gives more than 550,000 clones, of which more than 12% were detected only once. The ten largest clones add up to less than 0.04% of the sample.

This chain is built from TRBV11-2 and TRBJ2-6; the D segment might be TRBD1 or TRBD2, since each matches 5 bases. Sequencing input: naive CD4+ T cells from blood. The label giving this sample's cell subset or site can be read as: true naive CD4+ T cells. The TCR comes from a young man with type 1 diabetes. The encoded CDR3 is CASSFLRGHSSGANVLTF. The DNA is TGTGCCAGCAGTTTTTTGAGGGGCCACTCCTCTGGGGCCAACGTCCTGACTTTC.